This T cell receptor (beta chain) was documented in a study of blood T cell repertoires in COVID-19 (dated by TCRdb to between 2020 and 2021). The study in broad terms: Samples covering the acute and convalescent phases of COVID-19 were provided by collaborators in the United States, Italy and Spain. Samples came from the ongoing ImmuneRACE study (first 160 participants) plus 1,254 subjects from 6 global collaborators. Deeply sampled blood TCRbeta repertoires from subjects exposed to, actively infected with, or recovered from COVID-19 were included in the dataset. The repertoires were made available in a free public database intended to serve as a resource for research on the immune response to SARS-CoV-2. A de-identified subject ID, COVID-19 status, age in years and sex were almost always included in the sample metadata. HLA class I and class II types, where available, came from metadata supplied by the sample provider rather than from assay-based typing. The prospective study material was composed of cDNA or gDNA derived from T cells, B-cell-depleted T cells, or PBMCs.

According to the germline V gene, CDR1 reads ENHRY and CDR2 reads SYGVKD. V is reduced by 0 bases and J by 2 bases, leaving a spacing of 10 bases between them. The CDR3 measures 15 amino acids from cysteine to phenylalanine. The sequence is cut down to CDR3 DNA, 45 bases in frame from base 1. The research as a whole found: Clinical and demographic metadata were provided uncurated, with the amount varying by source and participant.

Collaborating institutions collected whole blood in K2EDTA tubes following their own protocols. For TCRbeta analysis, collaborators shipped samples as frozen whole blood, isolated PBMCs, or DNA extracted from either of those sample types. A word on this clone: Its antigen remains unidentified. Base qualities are not recorded, but no much larger clone differs from it by a single base.

The immunoSEQ Assay, a bias-controlled multiplex PCR, was used to amplify TCRbeta CDR3 regions from genomic DNA. Processing in the source paper ran as follows. The number of nucleated cells in each sample was estimated by amplification of reference gene primers within the assay. To quantify the absolute abundance of each unique TCRbeta CDR3 rearrangement, sequence reads were collapsed and filtered. Productive Simpson clonality was computed per sample as the square root of Simpson's diversity index over productive rearrangements. TCRdb mirrors the immuneACCESS table, restricted to in-frame sequences. Some clones are absent from its copies; in checked studies, under half trace to an unresolved V gene, and the reason for the others is unknown. The V and J calls and clone size are taken from that table; D and trimming were inferred from the DNA. Counted in this sample were over 200,000 clones; about 86% of them appeared once. The ten largest clonotypes hold 5% to 6% of the sample.

The receptor chain draws on TRBV10-3 and TRBJ2-5; there is no confident call for the D gene. The receptor comes from an elderly man with acute or convalescent COVID-19. Material: peripheral blood. The DNA is as follows: TGTGCCATCAGTGAGTCTGTAGGCGGACAAGAGACCCAGTACTTC. It specifies CAISESVGGQETQYF.